These 24 T cell receptor beta chains came from one sample sequenced in a study of T cell repertoires in cytomegalovirus infection. TCRdb redid the calling of the reads with MiXCR, one entry per CDR3 protein. The sample contains approximately 1,000,000 distinct CDR3 sequences, around 32% of which appear only once. The antigens of these receptors remain unknown. The specimen comprised cultured CD8+ T cells from PBMCs, sampled from culture after CMV antigen stimulation. These receptors all stem from a human donor in good health (CMV status not recorded). Some clones in this sample may be carry-over from other donors' samples.

The genes are TRBV19 and TRBJ1-1; D remains ambiguous. CDR1 LNHDA and CDR2 SQIVND come from the germline V gene (reference sequence). V shed 1 base and J shed 5 bases, with 8 bases lying between them. The length of the CDR3 is 13 residues. Here the CDR3 DNA reads TGTGCCAGTAGTATAGGACGGGTTACTGAAGCTTTCTTT. Translating gives CASSIGRVTEAFF.

A few counts support this clonotype. This rearrangement joins TRBV20-1 to TRBJ2-1, with D possibly being TRBD2 (6 bases). V was shortened by 2 bases and J by 5 bases, with 10 bases between the two germline ends. The CDR3 runs 13 residues. Per germline, CDR1 DFQATT and CDR2 SNEGSKA (reference sequence). CDR3 region: CSARIAANNEQFF. CDR3 bases: TGCAGTGCTAGAATAGCGGCTAACAATGAGCAGTTCTTC.

This clonotype was counted many times. The chain uses TRBV7-8 and TRBJ1-2; 7 bases are a match to TRBD1. CDR1 SGHVS and CDR2 FQNEAQ come from the germline V gene. With 1 base clipped from V and 4 bases from J, the junction kept 3 bases outside the gene matches. The CDR3 contains 14 residues. This CDR3 is CASSLGQGPYGYTF. The CDR3 DNA reads as TGTGCCAGCAGCTTAGGACAGGGCCCCTATGGCTACACCTTC. The full variable domain, completed using reference TRBV7-8 and TRBJ1-2, is GAGVSQSPRYKVAKRGQDVALRCDPISGHVSLFWYQQALGQGPEFLTYFQNEAQLDKSGLPSDRFFAERPEGSVSTLKIQRTQQEDSAVYLCASSLGQGPYGYTFGSGTRLTVV.

This clonotype was observed a handful of times. The J gene is TRBJ2-1, the V gene TRBV20-1, with D possibly matching TRBD1 (5 bases). Per the germline V gene, CDR1 is DFQATT and CDR2 is SNEGSKA (reference sequence). V was shortened by 2 bases and J by 7 bases, with 18 bases between the two germline ends. The CDR3 spans 15 residues. The CDR3 spells CSARPQGLFLNEQFF. In DNA form, the CDR3 reads TGCAGTGCTAGACCTCAGGGCCTTTTTTTAAATGAGCAGTTCTTC.

This chain links TRBV7-8 with TRBJ2-1, with D perhaps being TRBD1 or TRBD2 (6 bases each). Germline V gives CDR1 SGHVS, CDR2 FQNEAQ. V lost 3 bases, J lost 7 bases, and 16 bases lay in between. This CDR3 comprises 15 residues. CDR3 sequence: CASSFVGGSINEQFF. For the CDR3, the DNA is TGTGCCAGCAGCTTCGTAGGGGGGTCGATTAATGAGCAGTTCTTC.

A note on this clonotype: The missing conserved phenylalanine or tryptophan at the end of this CDR3 makes a read error likely. The chain combines TRBV6-1 with TRBJ2-7; weak D call: TRBD2 (6 bases). V lost 3 bases, J lost 1 base, and 13 bases lay in between. Germline assignment: CDR1 MNHNS and CDR2 SASEGT. There are 15 residues in the CDR3. This CDR3 reads CASSEEGLGSYEQYS. The CDR3 DNA follows: TGTGCCAGCAGTGAGGAGGGCCTAGGGTCCTACGAGCAGTACTCC.

This clonotype came up a few times. The chain joins TRBV10-1 to TRBJ1-1; a possible D gene is TRBD1 (6 bases). The CDR3 sequence is 20 residues long. Germline CDR1 and CDR2: WNHNN and SYGVQD (reference sequence). The V and J ends lost 6 bases and 5 bases respectively, with 34 bases between them. CDR3 nucleotide sequence: TGCGCCAGCAGCTCAGGGGTACCGGTCCCGTGCCCCATCCCGAGGACTGAAGCTTTCTTT. This translates into CASSSGVPVPCPIPRTEAFF.

This clonotype was observed many times. The genes are TRBV7-2 and TRBJ2-3; D may correspond to TRBD1 or TRBD2 (6 bases each). CDR1 is SGHTA and CDR2 is FQGNSA in the germline V gene. Trimming pared 5 bases from V and 2 bases from J, leaving 23 bases between. The CDR3 totals 18 residues. The CDR3 here is CASSVRIGGALATDTQYF. As DNA, the CDR3 is TGTGCCAGCAGCGTCAGAATCGGGGGCGCTTTGGCCACAGATACGCAGTATTTT. Full variable domain (remainder filled in from reference TRBV7-2 and TRBJ2-3): GAGVSQSPSNKVTEKGKDVELRCDPISGHTALYWYRQSLGQGLEFLIYFQGNSAPDKSGLPSDRFSAERTGGSVSTLTIQRTQQEDSAVYLCASSVRIGGALATDTQYFGPGTRLTVL.

This clonotype has only a few counts. The chain has TRBV7-6 and TRBJ2-3; D remains unclear. This CDR3 is built from 14 residues. V dropped 5 bases and J dropped 11 bases, with 20 bases sitting between them. The germline V gene encodes CDR1 SGHVS and CDR2 FNYEAQ. CDR3 residues: CASSAKPISPGQYF. The DNA of the CDR3 is TGTGCCAGCAGCGCAAAGCCCATATCCCCGGGGCAGTATTTT. Looking up the rest from reference TRBV7-6 and TRBJ2-3 gives the full variable domain: GAGVSQSPRYKVTKRGQDVALRCDPISGHVSLYWYRQALGQGPEFLTYFNYEAQQDKSGLPNDRFSAERPEGSISTLTIQRTEQRDSAMYRCASSAKPISPGQYFGPGTRLTVL.

This clonotype was observed a handful of times. The chain carries TRBV7-8 and TRBJ2-5; D might be TRBD1 (6 bases). There are 15 residues in the CDR3. Germline V CDR1 and CDR2: SGHVS, FQNEAQ. V was shortened by 4 bases and J by 2 bases, with 14 bases between the two germline ends. This CDR3 is CASSWPGHKQETQYF. CDR3 in DNA: TGTGCCAGCAGCTGGCCGGGACACAAACAAGAGACCCAGTACTTC.

The chain combines TRBV20-1 with TRBJ2-1; a weak D match, TRBD1 (6 bases). In germline, CDR1 is DFQATT, CDR2 SNEGSKA (reference sequence). V gave up 6 bases and J gave up 0 bases, with 9 bases separating them. The CDR3 contains 13 residues. Written as DNA, the CDR3 is TGCAGTGCCGGGACATCCTCCTACAATGAGCAGTTCTTC. Its protein is CSAGTSSYNEQFF.

This chain joins TRBV27 and TRBJ2-7; tentative D call: TRBD2 (5 bases). Trimming took off 5 bases at V and 6 bases at J, with 20 bases between the two ends. Germline lookup yields CDR1 MNHEY and CDR2 SMNVEV (reference sequence). CDR3 size: 15 residues. The CDR3 region has the DNA TGTGCCAGCAGTGAGATTGCCCGGGGTGTTTGCGAGCAGTACGTC. This encodes CASSEIARGVCEQYV.

This clonotype was seen a handful of times. The chain couples TRBV27 to TRBJ1-2; D is unresolved. The V and J ends lost 7 bases and 8 bases respectively, with 11 bases between them. Germline assignment: CDR1 MNHEY and CDR2 SMNVEV (reference sequence). The CDR3 is 11 amino acids. The CDR3 nucleotides read TGTGCCAGCATCGGGATTTGGGGCTACACCTTC. Amino acids: CASIGIWGYTF.

This chain links TRBV27 with TRBJ2-3; TRBD2 agrees at 8 bases. Trimming cost V 1 base and J 4 bases; bases outside gene matches: 7. The germline CDR1 and CDR2 sequences are MNHEY and SMNVEV (reference sequence). The CDR3 contains 16 residues. The CDR3 DNA reads TGTGCCAGCAGTTTATTTTTCGGGGGGGCTCCAGATACGCAGTATTTT. Its protein product is CASSLFFGGAPDTQYF.

This clonotype was detected a few times. The chain combines TRBV20-1 with TRBJ2-4, with a tentative D call TRBD1 (6 bases). The CDR3 is made up of 12 amino acids. Germline V CDR1 and CDR2: DFQATT, SNEGSKA (reference sequence). V shed 6 bases and J shed 7 bases, with 13 bases lying between them. The CDR3 nucleotides are TGCAGTGCCAGACAGGAGTCGAACATTCAGTACTTC. This codes for CSARQESNIQYF.

This clonotype was seen a handful of times. The chain has TRBV19 and TRBJ2-1, with 8 bases aligning to TRBD2. After removal of 3 bases from V and 5 bases from J, the junction contained 9 bases not matched to a gene. CDR1 is LNHDA, CDR2 SQIVND, per germline (reference sequence). CDR3 length: 16 amino acids. Written as DNA, the CDR3 is TGTGCCAGTAGTATCTTAACAAGCGGGGGAAACAATGAGCAGTTCTTC. Translating it yields CASSILTSGGNNEQFF.

DNA of the CDR3: TGTGCTAGTGGTTTGGACTTCCCGGGACTCCAAGAGACCCAGTACTTC. Protein: CASGLDFPGLQETQYF. The V and J genes are TRBV12-5 and TRBJ2-5; D perhaps matches TRBD2 (6 bases). The germline CDR1 and CDR2 sequences are LGHNT and FRNRAP. With 1 base removed from V and 1 base from J, the gap between germline ends came to 13 bases. The CDR3 has 16 amino acids.

J is TRBJ2-1 and V is TRBV12-3 or TRBV12-4; 13 bases agree with TRBD2. The CDR3 spans 19 residues. The junction had 11 bases not matched to a gene; V was cut back by 3 bases and J by 3 bases. The CDR3 here is CASSFLTSGGRFNYNEQFF. DNA of the CDR3: TGTGCCAGCAGTTTTCTGACTAGCGGGGGGCGATTTAACTACAATGAGCAGTTCTTC.

V is TRBV15 and J is TRBJ2-1; 10 bases are shared with TRBD1. Germline CDR1 is LNHNV and CDR2 is YYDKDF (reference sequence). The junction had 8 bases not matched to a gene; V was cut back by 2 bases and J by 10 bases. The CDR3 runs to 15 residues. The CDR3 DNA follows: TGTGCCACCAGCAGATACGGGACAGGGGAACACGAGCAGTTCTTC. Residues: CATSRYGTGEHEQFF.

This clonotype was detected only a few times. This CDR3 reads CASSSRDREPYGYTF. CDR3 in DNA: TGTGCCAGCAGTTCTCGGGACAGGGAGCCCTATGGCTACACCTTC. This rearrangement joins TRBV13 to TRBJ1-2, with TRBD1 matching 9 bases. The V gene's germline CDR1 is PRHDT and CDR2 FYEKMQ (reference sequence). Germline trimming cut 6 bases from V and 4 bases from J; bases unmatched to any gene: 9. This CDR3 comprises 15 residues.

This clonotype has a handful of counts. The J gene is TRBJ2-2, the V gene TRBV6-5; 7 bases line up with TRBD1. This CDR3 spans 17 amino acids. The V segment lost 2 bases and the J segment 7 bases; nucleotides outside the gene matches: 13. Germline loops: CDR1 MNHEY, CDR2 SVGAGI. The CDR3 loop is CASSYTPTGLLNGELFF. The CDR3 DNA reads TGTGCCAGCAGTTACACCCCGACAGGGCTCTTAAACGGGGAGCTGTTTTTT.

On this clonotype: The junction departs from germline at one end; a sequencing error may be responsible. CDR3 protein: CSARDRGGVYEQYF. CDR3 in DNA: TGCAGTGCAAGAGACAGGGGTGGCGTCTACGAGCAGTACTTC. The gene calls are TRBV20-1 and TRBJ2-7; TRBD1 agrees at 8 bases. Germline CDR1 and CDR2: DFQATT and SNEGSKA (reference sequence). The CDR3 is 14 residues long.

This clonotype appeared a few times. The gene calls are TRBV6-6 and TRBJ1-2; D gene ambiguous. V was cut by 0 bases and J by 7 bases, with 12 bases left in between. Germline assignment: CDR1 MNHNY and CDR2 SVGAGI (reference sequence). The CDR3 totals 14 residues. The CDR3 DNA follows: TGTGCCAGCAGTTACTCGACGGGGTTGTCTGGCTACACCTTC. This codes for CASSYSTGLSGYTF.

This chain uses TRBV10-3 with TRBJ2-1; D gene uncertain. This CDR3 region has 12 residues. V was pared by 3 bases and J by 5 bases, with 5 bases between. Germline V CDR1 and CDR2: ENHRY, SYGVKD. The CDR3 is CAISDLDNEQFF. The CDR3 nucleotides are TGTGCCATCAGTGATCTGGACAATGAGCAGTTCTTC.